A single sample gave rise to the 2 T cell receptor beta chains below, sequenced in a study of blood T cell repertoires in COVID-19. Sequencing was performed with immunoSEQ multiplex PCR; in TCRdb, only in-frame clones are kept and a portion is missing. The data show more than 45,000 clones, 80% to 90% seen once. Specimen: peripheral blood. Receptors were obtained from a woman in her 70s with active COVID-19.

The V and J genes are TRBV28 and TRBJ1-5; D is unresolved. The V gene's germline CDR1 is MDHEN and CDR2 SYDVKM. V was clipped by 5 bases and J by 9 bases, with 8 bases between them. The CDR3 totals 11 residues. CDR3 DNA: TGTGCCAGCAGTCTCCGGGGGCCCCAGCATTTT. This translates into CASSLRGPQHF.

The CDR3 DNA reads as TGTGCCAGCAGGGAGACAGGGTCAGAGACCCAGTACTTC. Its protein is CASRETGSETQYF. The genes are TRBV6-5 and TRBJ2-5, with TRBD1 matching 7 bases. This CDR3 is 13 amino acids long. CDR1 and CDR2 from the germline V gene are MNHEY and SVGAGI. The junction had 5 bases not matched to a gene; V was cut back by 6 bases and J by 4 bases.